This TCR beta chain emerged from a study of CD8+ T cells in alopecia areata. At the level of the study: The protocol delivered tofacitinib for 6 to 18 months, then withdrew it for 6 months.

In each case, RNA was isolated and then reverse transcribed into cDNA as the sequencing template. The table came from immunoSEQ multiplex PCR; TCRdb's copy has only in-frame clones and leaves some out. The sample holds 90,000 to 100,000 clones; under 70% are singletons and the top ten take 15% to 18%. Germline-derived CDR1 and CDR2 are SGHTA and FQGNSA. V shed 1 base and J 5 bases; nucleotides not matched to a gene: 5. CDR3 length: 15 residues. The treatment here: oral pan-JAK inhibitor, 5-10 mg twice daily. Points on this clone: Its target is unknown.

General study results and limits: Lesional scalp, notably in alopecia totalis/universalis, had clonality above that of normal scalp.

The clonotype originates from a human donor with alopecia areata. The sample in question was CD8+ T cells sorted from blood, obtained at week 4, from a patient treated with tofacitinib. The genes are TRBV7-2 and TRBJ2-3, with 8 bases that match TRBD2. The CDR3 spells CASSLDGRAIDTQYF. The DNA for the CDR3 is TGTGCCAGCAGCTTAGACGGGAGGGCCATAGATACGCAGTATTTT.